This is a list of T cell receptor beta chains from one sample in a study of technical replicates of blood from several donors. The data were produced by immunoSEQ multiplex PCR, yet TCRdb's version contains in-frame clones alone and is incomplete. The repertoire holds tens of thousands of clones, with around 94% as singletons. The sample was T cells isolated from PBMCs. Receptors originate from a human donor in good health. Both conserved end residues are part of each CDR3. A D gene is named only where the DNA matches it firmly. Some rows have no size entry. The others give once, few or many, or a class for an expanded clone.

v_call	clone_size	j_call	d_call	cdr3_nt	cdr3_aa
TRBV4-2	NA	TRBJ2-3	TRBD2	TGTGCCAGCAGACGCGGGGGGCTAGCGGCCACAGATACGCAGTATTTT	CASRRGGLAATDTQYF
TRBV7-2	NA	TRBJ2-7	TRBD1	TGTGCCAGCAGCTCCCGGGACAGGGGTAGGGAGCAGTACTTC	CASSSRDRGREQYF
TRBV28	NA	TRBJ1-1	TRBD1	TGTGCCAGCAGAGGGGGCGCTGGCACTGAAGCTTTCTTT	CASRGGAGTEAFF
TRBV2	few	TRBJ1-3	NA	TGTGCCAGCCTTGACACTTACTCTGGAAACACCATATATTTT	CASLDTYSGNTIYF
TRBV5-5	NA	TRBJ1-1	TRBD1	TGTGCCAGCAGCCAGACAGGGGCTGGAGAAGCTTTCTTT	CASSQTGAGEAFF
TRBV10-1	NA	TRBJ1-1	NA	TGCGCCAGCAGTGAGTCCGGGTCGGGGAATGAAGCTTTCTTT	CASSESGSGNEAFF
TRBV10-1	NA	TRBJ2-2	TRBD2	TGCGCCACAGCGGGGCCATTGGGCACCGGGGAGCTGTTTTTT	CATAGPLGTGELFF
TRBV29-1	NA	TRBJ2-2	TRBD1	TGCAGCGTCAGACAGGGGGTGAACACCGGGGAGCTGTTTTTT	CSVRQGVNTGELFF
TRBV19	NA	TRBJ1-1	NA	TGTGCCAGTAGTTCACAGAGCCTTGAAGCTTTCTTT	CASSSQSLEAFF
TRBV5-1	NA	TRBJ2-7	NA	TGCGCCAGCAGCCAGGAGGGGCAGACTGAACCCGAGCAGTACTTC	CASSQEGQTEPEQYF
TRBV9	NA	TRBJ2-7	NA	TGTGCCAGCAGCGTATCCTCGGGGACATCGCCCTCCGAGCAGTACTTC	CASSVSSGTSPSEQYF
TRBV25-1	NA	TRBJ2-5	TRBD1	TGTGCCAGCAGTGCTCCCGGGACAGGGAGGAGAGAGACCCAGTACTTC	CASSAPGTGRRETQYF
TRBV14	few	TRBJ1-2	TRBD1	TGTGCCAGCAGCCAAGTTGGGACAGATGGCTACACCTTC	CASSQVGTDGYTF
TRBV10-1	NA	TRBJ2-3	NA	TGCGCCAGCAACGCGGGGCTCAGTGGTACAGATACGCAGTATTTT	CASNAGLSGTDTQYF
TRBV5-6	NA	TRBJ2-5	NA	TGTGCCAGCGCCGCCGTGGAGCAAGAGACCCAGTACTTC	CASAAVEQETQYF
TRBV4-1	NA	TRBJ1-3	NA	TGCGCCAGCAGCCAAGATCAGTCAGACTTCTCTGGAAACACCATATATTTT	CASSQDQSDFSGNTIYF
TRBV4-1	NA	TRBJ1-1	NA	TGCGCCAGCAGCCTTGGTAGGAACACTGAAGCTTTCTTT	CASSLGRNTEAFF
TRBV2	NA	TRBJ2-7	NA	TGTGCCAGCAGCTTAGCGGACTCCTACGAGCAGTACTTC	CASSLADSYEQYF
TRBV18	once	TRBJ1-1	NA	TGTGCCAGCTCACCTGATACCGGGGTAGCTTTCTTT	CASSPDTGVAFF
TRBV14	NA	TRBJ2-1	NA	TGTGCCAGCAGCCAATTCCTAGCGTCCTACAATGAGCAGTTCTTC	CASSQFLASYNEQFF
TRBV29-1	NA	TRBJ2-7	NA	TGCAGCGTCGGGGGTTGGCCCCCATACTACGAGCAGTACTTC	CSVGGWPPYYEQYF
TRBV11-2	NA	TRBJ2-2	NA	TGTGCCAGCAGTCAGACTGGAAACACCGGGGAGCTGTTTTTT	CASSQTGNTGELFF
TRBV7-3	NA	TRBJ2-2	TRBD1	TGTGCCAGCAGCCCGGGACAGCCCACCGGGGAGCTGTTTTTT	CASSPGQPTGELFF
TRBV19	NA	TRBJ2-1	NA	TGTGCCAGTAGTATTAGGGGGTACAATGAGCAGTTCTTC	CASSIRGYNEQFF